The 7 T cell receptor beta chains below all came from one sample that was sequenced in a study of regulatory T cells in long-lasting Graves disease. As for time point: newly diagnosed GD, antithyroid drugs for less than 3 months. The TCR library was made from RNA that had been extracted from PBMCs in TRIzol. CDR3-region Arm-PCR and iRepertoire HTBI primers produced the TCR beta libraries. TCRdb re-called the multiplex PCR reads with MiXCR, one entry per CDR3 protein. Seen here are a few hundred thousand distinct CDR3 sequences, about 18% observed once, and the top ten hold 12% to 15%. This sample also belongs to another study, concerning T cells in Graves' hyperthyroidism and ophthalmopathy.

Material: peripheral blood mononuclear cells (PBMCs), obtained at new diagnosis, from a patient treated with antithyroid drugs. The receptors were sampled from a woman aged 25 to 39 with Graves disease.

In this sample, this clonotype turned up many times. The chain employs TRBV20-1 and TRBJ2-1, with D maybe TRBD2 (7 bases). CDR3 size: 14 residues. With 1 base removed from V and 9 bases from J, the gap between germline ends came to 16 bases. CDR1 and CDR2 (germline): DFQATT, SNEGSKA (reference sequence). The CDR3 sequence: CSARGDRGAGEQFF. CDR3 nucleotide sequence: TGCAGTGCTAGAGGGGACCGGGGGGCAGGTGAGCAGTTCTTC.

This clonotype was detected ten times or more. V is TRBV7-8 and J is TRBJ2-2, with 11 bases matching TRBD2. The V gene end was trimmed by 5 bases and the J gene end by 4 bases; junction bases not matched to a gene: 6. The germline V gene has CDR1 SGHVS and CDR2 FQNEAQ. The CDR3 contains 16 residues. The CDR3 DNA is TGTGCCAGCAGCCGTAGCGGGGGGGCTGGCACCGGGGAGCTGTTTTTT. Translated: CASSRSGGAGTGELFF.

This clonotype has only a few counts. V gene TRBV12-3 or TRBV12-4 combines with J gene TRBJ2-7; D not certain. With 3 bases removed from V and 1 base from J, the gap between germline ends came to 16 bases. This CDR3 has 16 residues. The CDR3 loop reads CASSLSGSYRSYEQYF. CDR3 in DNA: TGTGCCAGCAGTTTGAGTGGCAGCTACCGATCCTACGAGCAGTACTTC.

This clonotype was seen many times. The V and J genes are TRBV7-6 and TRBJ2-6; perhaps TRBD2 as D (6 bases). The CDR3 has 16 residues. V was cut by 5 bases and J by 4 bases, with 15 bases left in between. Germline CDR1 is SGHVS and CDR2 is FNYEAQ. The CDR3 DNA reads as TGTGCCAGCAGCCCAAGGGGAGGTTCCGGGGCCAACGTCCTGACTTTC. Protein: CASSPRGGSGANVLTF.

Many counts were recorded for this clonotype. The junction departs from the called germline gene at one end, perhaps through a read error. J is TRBJ2-1 and V is TRBV4-1; 9 positions match TRBD2. Per germline, CDR1 MGHRA and CDR2 YSYEKL. CDR3 length equals 16 residues. The CDR3 DNA is TGTGCCAGCAGCCAAGAGGGGGCTAGCGGGGCCAATGAGCAGTTCTTC. Its protein product is CASSQEGASGANEQFF.

This clonotype showed up many times. This chain links TRBV11-2 with TRBJ1-3; a possible D gene is TRBD1 (6 bases). V was clipped by 5 bases and J by 1 base, with 12 bases between them. Germline V gene lookup returns CDR1 SGHAT and CDR2 FQNNGV. This CDR3 has 15 amino acids. The CDR3: CASSNIQGSGNTIYF. As DNA, the CDR3 is TGTGCCAGCAGCAATATACAGGGTTCTGGAAACACCATATATTTT.

This clonotype was picked up many times. This chain joins TRBV20-1 and TRBJ2-7; TRBD2 is a possible D gene (7 bases). V lost 6 bases and J 0 bases, leaving 12 bases between the germline ends. The CDR3 contains 13 residues. Germline V gene sequence: CDR1 DFQATT, CDR2 SNEGSKA (reference sequence). Here the CDR3 reads CSAVGGLSYEQYF. In nucleotides, the CDR3 is TGCAGTGCAGTCGGGGGGCTCTCCTACGAGCAGTACTTC.